The clone carrying this T cell receptor (beta chain) was detected a few times. The data originate from a study of regulatory T cells in long-lasting Graves disease. With iRepertoire HTBI primers and Arm-PCR of CDR3 regions, TCR beta libraries were built. A single record per CDR3 protein comes from TCRdb applying MiXCR to the multiplex PCR reads. The sample shows 350,000 to 550,000 distinct CDR3 sequences, around 15% of them seen only once. Specified time point: newly diagnosed GD, antithyroid drugs for less than 3 months. TCR sequences were obtained from RNA taken from PBMCs. The same sample was also used in a study of T cells in Graves' hyperthyroidism and ophthalmopathy.

This clonotype originated in a woman between 18 and 29 years old with Graves disease. Specimen: peripheral blood mononuclear cells (PBMCs), collected at new diagnosis, from a patient treated with antithyroid drugs.

The CDR3 DNA follows: TGTGCCAGCAGCTTAGTGGCGGGAGGAAGAGATACGCAGTATTTT. Its translation is CASSLVAGGRDTQYF. This chain uses TRBV7-9 with TRBJ2-3, with 8 positions matching TRBD2. Trimming removed 1 base from V and 5 bases from J; junction bases left unmatched: 5. Looked up from germline, CDR1 is SEHNR and CDR2 is FQNEAQ (reference sequence). The CDR3 has 15 amino acids.